These T cell receptor beta chains were read from a single sample in a study of blood T cell repertoires in COVID-19. The data were produced by immunoSEQ multiplex PCR, yet TCRdb's version contains in-frame clones alone and is incomplete. The table includes about 200,000 clones, roughly 80% detected once. The sample taken for sequencing was peripheral blood. The receptors shown here come from a woman aged 70-85 years with acute or convalescent COVID-19. Both conserved end residues are part of each CDR3. A D gene is named only where the DNA matches it firmly. Clone size is given for some rows only: seen once, a few or many times, or a class if the clone is expanded.

d_gene	v_gene	j_gene	abundance	CDR3nt	CDR3aa
TRBD2	TRBV7-2	TRBJ2-7	.	TGTGCCAGCAGCGCCATGACTAGCAGCTACGAGCAGTACTTC	CASSAMTSSYEQYF
TRBD1	TRBV27	TRBJ1-6	.	TGTGCCAGCTCACCGGGACAGTATAATTCACCCCTCCACTTT	CASSPGQYNSPLHF
TRBD1	TRBV18	TRBJ1-2	.	TGTGCCAGCTCACCGCGCTCAGGGGGAGAAGGCTACACCTTC	CASSPRSGGEGYTF
TRBD1	TRBV7-8	TRBJ1-6	.	TGTGCCAGCAAGAGGGACAGGGATAATTCACCCCTCCACTTT	CASKRDRDNSPLHF
.	TRBV15	TRBJ1-5	.	TGTGCCACCAGCAGAGGCCGAGGGAGGGCGGACAATCAGCCCCAGCATTTT	CATSRGRGRADNQPQHF
.	TRBV24-1	TRBJ2-1	.	TGTGCCACCAGTGAGTCCCATTTCAGCTCCTACAATGAGCAGTTCTTC	CATSESHFSSYNEQFF
.	TRBV11-2	TRBJ2-7	.	TGTGCCAGCAGCTCGTACAGGGTTGGTAACGAGCAGTACTTC	CASSSYRVGNEQYF
TRBD2	TRBV19	TRBJ2-1	.	TGTGCCAGTAAAGGCCTAGCGGGAGGGCCGGCGTGGAATGAGCAGTTCTTC	CASKGLAGGPAWNEQFF
.	TRBV2	TRBJ1-1	.	TGTGCCAGCCACCCCACCCCGGGGGTTAACACTGAAGCTTTCTTT	CASHPTPGVNTEAFF
.	TRBV28	TRBJ1-5	.	TGTGCCAGCAGTATGAGGCCGGGAGGCAGGCGATTCTATAGCAATCAGCCCCAGCATTTT	CASSMRPGGRRFYSNQPQHF
TRBD2	TRBV28	TRBJ2-3	few	TGTGCCAGCACCTCCCCGGGGGGGAGGGGGGGCACAGATACGCAGTATTTT	CASTSPGGRGGTDTQYF
.	TRBV10-3	TRBJ2-1	once	TGTGCCATCAGTGAGTCCGAGGCGGAGCAGTTCTTC	CAISESEAEQFF
.	TRBV11-3	TRBJ2-5	once	TGTGCCAGCAGCTTAGGGGGCAGGGGGGAAGAGACCCAGTACTTC	CASSLGGRGEETQYF
TRBD2	TRBV19	TRBJ2-1	.	TGTGCCAGTAGTTCCGAACCGGGACTAGTGATATTCAATGAGCAGTTCTTC	CASSSEPGLVIFNEQFF
TRBD2	TRBV28	TRBJ2-7	.	TGTGCCAGCGGCTGGGGACTAGCGGAAGGGCGTGGCGAGCAGTACTTC	CASGWGLAEGRGEQYF
.	TRBV28	TRBJ2-7	.	TGTGCCAGCAGCCAGCCACTAGCTACCTACGAGCAGTACTTC	CASSQPLATYEQYF
.	TRBV27	TRBJ2-1	.	TGTGCCAGCACCGCGGGATACAACTACAATGAGCAGTTCTTC	CASTAGYNYNEQFF